The subject of this entry is one T cell receptor (beta chain). Primers for the PCR totalled 60 Vbeta and 13 Jbeta. TCRdb keeps only in-frame clones here, not all; method: immunoSEQ multiplex PCR. The profile shows about 94,000 clones, about 80% of them singletons. Germline CDR1 SGHVS, CDR2 FQNEAQ. The germline V and J ends were trimmed by 10 bases and 4 bases, with 35 bases remaining between them. The CDR3 is made up of 20 amino acids. The data derive from a study of cytomegalovirus exposure and HLA in healthy donors. The chain carries TRBV7-8 and TRBJ1-5; D remains ambiguous. This sequence was found in a human donor in good health. Sequencing was carried out using PBMCs. In DNA form, the CDR3 reads TGTGCCACTCTCCCCTCTGCAGGAACCGACACGGGATGGGGAAATCAGCCCCAGCATTTT. It is translated as CATLPSAGTDTGWGNQPQHF.